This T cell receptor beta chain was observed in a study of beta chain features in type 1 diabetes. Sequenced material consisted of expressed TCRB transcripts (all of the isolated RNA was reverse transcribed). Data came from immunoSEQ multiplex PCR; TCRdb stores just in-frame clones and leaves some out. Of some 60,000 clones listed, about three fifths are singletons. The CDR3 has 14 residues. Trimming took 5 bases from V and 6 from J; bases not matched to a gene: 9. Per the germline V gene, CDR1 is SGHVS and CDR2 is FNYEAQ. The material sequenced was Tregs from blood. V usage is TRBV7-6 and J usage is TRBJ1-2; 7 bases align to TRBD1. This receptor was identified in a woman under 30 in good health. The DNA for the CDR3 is TGTGCCAGCAGCCCCACGACAGGGTATGATGGCTACACCTTC. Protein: CASSPTTGYDGYTF. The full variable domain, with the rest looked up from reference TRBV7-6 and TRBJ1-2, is GAGVSQSPRYKVTKRGQDVALRCDPISGHVSLYWYRQALGQGPEFLTYFNYEAQQDKSGLPNDRFSAERPEGSISTLTIQRTEQRDSAMYRCASSPTTGYDGYTFGSGTRLTVV.